Shown below are 30 T cell receptor beta chains from a single sample sequenced in a study of blood T cell repertoires in COVID-19. TCRdb keeps only in-frame clones here, not all; method: immunoSEQ multiplex PCR. The sample gives approximately 15,000 clones, about 83% of which show up once; roughly 32% is in the top ten. The sample comprised peripheral blood. The origin of the receptors is a man aged 45 to 65 with active COVID-19.

The gene calls are TRBV29-1 and TRBJ2-5, with D possibly being TRBD2 (5 bases). In germline, CDR1 is SQVTM, CDR2 ANQGSEA. The CDR3 length is 15 residues. The germline V and J ends were trimmed by 4 bases and 5 bases, with 20 bases remaining between them. The CDR3 is CSVGVTFTPGETQYF. The CDR3 nucleotides are TGCAGCGTTGGGGTGACATTCACCCCGGGGGAGACCCAGTACTTC.

This clone was found once. The V and J genes are TRBV10-3 and TRBJ2-1; 10 bases align to TRBD2. Unmatched junction bases numbered 0, after V lost 2 bases and J lost 2 bases. This CDR3 comprises 15 residues. The germline V gene encodes CDR1 ENHRY and CDR2 SYGVKD. The CDR3 reads CAISETSGTYNEQFF. The CDR3 nucleotides read TGTGCCATCAGTGAGACTAGCGGGACCTACAATGAGCAGTTCTTC.

V gene TRBV7-3 combines with J gene TRBJ2-1; TRBD2 agrees at 10 bases. Germline loops: CDR1 SGHTA, CDR2 FQGTGA. The CDR3 contains 13 residues. Trimming at V came to 5 bases and at J to 10 bases, leaving 5 bases not matched to a gene. The CDR3 region is CASSPQLAGEQFF. The CDR3, as DNA: TGTGCCAGCAGCCCACAACTAGCGGGGGAGCAGTTCTTC.

This sequence joins TRBV7-9 and TRBJ2-1, with no clear D. V dropped 0 bases and J dropped 7 bases, with 4 bases sitting between them. The CDR3 length is 12 residues. The germline V gene encodes CDR1 SEHNR and CDR2 FQNEAQ (reference sequence). The chain's CDR3 is CASSLAANEQFF. The CDR3 DNA follows: TGTGCCAGCAGCTTAGCAGCTAATGAGCAGTTCTTC.

The rearrangement joins TRBV29-1 to TRBJ2-7; 9 positions match TRBD1. After removal of 1 base from V and 7 bases from J, the junction contained 14 bases not matched to a gene. This CDR3 is built from 16 residues. Germline-derived CDR1 and CDR2 are SQVTM and ANQGSEA. CDR3 sequence: CSVEVLLTGGTGEQYF. CDR3 sequence (DNA): TGCAGCGTTGAAGTGCTGCTGACAGGGGGTACAGGAGAGCAGTACTTC.

J is TRBJ1-3 and V is TRBV18; 9 nucleotides line up with TRBD1. The CDR3 is 18 amino acids. After removal of 0 bases from V and 2 bases from J, the junction contained 8 bases not matched to a gene. Germline V gene data show CDR1 as KGHSH and CDR2 as LQKENI. CDR3 in amino acids: CASSPPLRDRDAGNTIYF. CDR3 DNA: TGTGCCAGCTCACCACCCTTACGGGACAGGGATGCTGGAAACACCATATATTTT.

This chain connects TRBV13 to TRBJ2-1, with TRBD2 as a possible D gene (5 bases). CDR3 length equals 16 residues. Per the germline V gene, CDR1 is PRHDT and CDR2 is FYEKMQ (reference sequence). Trimming pared 5 bases from V and 0 bases from J, leaving 14 bases between. CDR3 in amino acids: CASSMSGLLSYNEQFF. The CDR3 bases are TGTGCCAGCAGCATGAGCGGCTTGCTCTCCTACAATGAGCAGTTCTTC.

J is TRBJ2-3 and V is TRBV9; possibly TRBD1 for D (5 bases). The V end lost 4 bases, the J end lost 4 bases, and 16 bases lay between the germline ends. The CDR3 extends over 15 amino acids. Germline CDR1 is SGDLS and CDR2 is YYNGEE. CDR3 region: CASSLSSGRADTQYF. CDR3 DNA: TGTGCCAGCAGCCTAAGTTCAGGCAGGGCAGATACGCAGTATTTT.

The rearrangement uses TRBV3-1 (or the pseudogene TRBV3-2) and TRBJ2-3; 8 bases are shared with TRBD2. Germline CDR1 LGHDT, CDR2 YNNKEL (reference sequence). This CDR3 is 16 amino acids long. V gave up 1 base and J gave up 5 bases; unmatched junction bases: 8. Here the CDR3 DNA reads TGTGCCAGCAGCCAAGGTTTGGCGGGAGGTCAAGATACGCAGTATTTT. This encodes CASSQGLAGGQDTQYF.

CDR3 sequence reads: CASTGGTNYGYTF. DNA of the CDR3: TGCGCCAGCACCGGCGGGACTAACTATGGCTACACCTTC. The chain has TRBV4-1 and TRBJ1-2; D unclear. CDR1 MGHRA and CDR2 YSYEKL come from the germline V gene. The V end was cut by 7 bases, the J end by 0 bases, with 9 bases between. This CDR3 region has 13 residues.

The rearrangement uses TRBV5-8 and TRBJ1-2; D might be TRBD1 (6 bases). CDR1 is SGHTS and CDR2 is YDEGEE in the germline V gene. The germline V and J ends were trimmed by 0 bases and 0 bases, with 15 bases remaining between them. This CDR3 is built from 17 residues. The CDR3 is CASSLGLATGANYGYTF. For the CDR3, the DNA is TGTGCCAGCAGCTTGGGGTTAGCGACAGGAGCTAACTATGGCTACACCTTC.

In this sample, this clone turned up a few times. A junction boundary mismatches the germline segment, possibly from a read error. The genes are TRBV7-7 and TRBJ2-1, with 8 bases that match TRBD2. The CDR3 loop spans 15 amino acids. Germline values: CDR1 SSHAT, CDR2 FNYEAQ (reference sequence). CDR3 sequence reads: CASSLGLASYNEQFF. In DNA form, the CDR3 reads TGTGCTAGCAGCTTAGGACTAGCATCCTACAATGAGCAGTTCTTC.

The chain recombines TRBV4-2 with TRBJ2-5; 9 positions agree with TRBD2. The CDR3 covers 14 residues. V was clipped by 8 bases and J by 4 bases; unmatched bases: 8. CDR1 is LGHNA, CDR2 YNFKEQ, per germline. The CDR3 reads CASERTSESETQYF. CDR3 DNA: TGTGCCAGCGAACGGACTAGCGAATCAGAGACCCAGTACTTC.

This clone has only a few counts. The rearrangement uses TRBV5-4 and TRBJ2-7; 10 positions agree with TRBD2. CDR1 is SGHNT, CDR2 YYREEE, per germline (reference sequence). The CDR3 runs to 14 residues. Trimming took 4 bases from V and 3 from J; bases not matched to a gene: 4. Here the CDR3 reads CASSPSGSLYEQYF. In DNA, the CDR3 is TGTGCCAGCAGCCCTAGCGGGAGTCTCTACGAGCAGTACTTC. Based on the CDR3 plus reference TRBV5-4 and TRBJ2-7, the full variable domain is ETGVTQSPTHLIKTRGQQVTLRCSSQSGHNTVSWYQQALGQGPQFIFQYYREEENGRGNFPPRFSGLQFPNYSSELNVNALELDDSALYLCASSPSGSLYEQYFGPGTRLTVT.

V and J are TRBV11-2 and TRBJ1-3; no reliable D call. Trimming pared 1 base from V and 3 bases from J, leaving 10 bases between. The germline V gene has CDR1 SGHAT and CDR2 FQNNGV. The CDR3 runs to 15 residues. In nucleotides, the CDR3 is TGTGCCAGCAGCTTAGTTCGGGGTCTTGGAAACACCATATATTTT. It is translated as CASSLVRGLGNTIYF.

The gene calls are TRBV6-1 and TRBJ2-7, with 7 positions matching TRBD1. This CDR3 is 17 amino acids long. V was pared by 2 bases and J by 1 base, with 11 bases of the junction left unmatched. Germline V CDR1 and CDR2: MNHNS, SASEGT. This CDR3 is CASSEFQIGDRSYEQYF. In DNA form, the CDR3 reads TGTGCCAGCAGTGAATTCCAAATTGGGGACAGATCCTACGAGCAGTACTTC.

The V and J genes are TRBV7-6 and TRBJ1-5; TRBD1 agrees at 8 bases. This CDR3 has 15 amino acids. The trim removed 4 bases at V and 4 bases at J, leaving 6 bases unmatched. Germline V gene lookup returns CDR1 SGHVS and CDR2 FNYEAQ. The CDR3 sequence is CASSSGTGGNQPQHF. The CDR3 DNA follows: TGTGCCAGCAGCTCCGGGACAGGTGGGAATCAGCCCCAGCATTTT.

This chain connects TRBV4-2 to TRBJ2-5; 9 nucleotides line up with TRBD2. The CDR3 consists of 19 residues. Germline V gene data show CDR1 as LGHNA and CDR2 as YNFKEQ. With 1 base clipped from V and 2 bases from J, the junction kept 14 bases outside the gene matches. CDR3 nucleotides: TGTGCCAGCAGCCAAGTTGTGACTAGCGGCCTCTGGGAACAAGAGACCCAGTACTTC. It codes for CASSQVVTSGLWEQETQYF.

This chain joins TRBV10-3 and TRBJ1-1, with D unclear. CDR3 size: 15 residues. Germline V gene lookup returns CDR1 ENHRY and CDR2 SYGVKD. V dropped 3 bases and J dropped 0 bases, with 11 bases sitting between them. CDR3 in amino acids: CAISDDKQVNTEAFF. CDR3 nucleotide sequence: TGTGCCATCAGTGACGATAAACAAGTGAACACTGAAGCTTTCTTT.

J is TRBJ2-7 and V is TRBV7-3; 11 bases are a match to TRBD1. The germline gives CDR1 SGHTA, CDR2 FQGTGA. The CDR3 is 14 residues long. The trim removed 3 bases at V and 3 bases at J, leaving 1 base unmatched. CDR3 amino acids: CASSLGQGDYEQYF. Written as DNA, the CDR3 is TGTGCCAGCAGCTTGGGACAGGGGGACTACGAGCAGTACTTC.

The chain has TRBV19 and TRBJ2-7, with TRBD2 matching over 7 bases. With 6 bases clipped from V and 3 bases from J, the junction kept 5 bases outside the gene matches. The CDR3 consists of 13 residues. Germline CDR1 LNHDA, CDR2 SQIVND (reference sequence). CDR3: CASSPGLVYEQYF. The CDR3 DNA follows: TGTGCCAGTAGCCCCGGACTAGTCTACGAGCAGTACTTC.

CDR3: CASRTKSTSGSRYEQYF. DNA of the CDR3: TGTGCCAGCAGGACCAAATCCACTAGCGGGAGCAGATACGAGCAGTACTTC. The J gene is TRBJ2-7, the V gene TRBV6-4, with 11 bases that match TRBD2. The CDR3 runs to 17 residues. V shed 6 bases and J 4 bases; nucleotides not matched to a gene: 14. The V gene's germline CDR1 is MRHNA and CDR2 SNTAGT.

The CDR3 nucleotides read TGTGCCAGCAGTGAAAGGGGGAGCTCCTACAATGAGCAGTTCTTC. Protein: CASSERGSSYNEQFF. The rearrangement links TRBV2 to TRBJ2-1; D may be TRBD1 (6 bases). V shed 2 bases and J shed 0 bases, with 8 bases lying between them. The CDR3 sequence is 15 residues long. CDR1 and CDR2 (germline): SNHLY, FYNNEI.

The J gene is TRBJ1-1, the V gene TRBV10-2; D is undetermined. The CDR3 sequence is 13 residues long. Germline values: CDR1 WSHSY, CDR2 SAAADI. V was trimmed by 4 bases and J by 3 bases, leaving 9 bases between them. CDR3 residues: CASSVAEDTEAFF. CDR3 nucleotide sequence: TGCGCCAGCAGTGTAGCAGAAGACACTGAAGCTTTCTTT.

This chain connects TRBV7-9 to TRBJ1-1; D remains unclear. This CDR3 spans 12 amino acids. Trimming took 4 bases from V and 5 from J, leaving 8 bases between them. The germline V gene has CDR1 SEHNR and CDR2 FQNEAQ (reference sequence). The CDR3 protein is CASSSGETEAFF. CDR3 DNA sequence: TGTGCCAGCAGCTCCGGGGAAACTGAAGCTTTCTTT.

The chain joins TRBV7-9 to TRBJ2-3, with 7 positions matching TRBD1. Germline CDR1 reads SEHNR; CDR2 reads FQNEAQ (reference sequence). The V segment lost 5 bases and the J segment 3 bases; nucleotides outside the gene matches: 11. This CDR3 is built from 16 residues. CDR3 nucleotide sequence: TGTGCCAGCAGCGGCCCGACAGGGTTAGGGACAGATACGCAGTATTTT. This translates into CASSGPTGLGTDTQYF. Full variable domain (remainder filled in from reference TRBV7-9 and TRBJ2-3): DTGVSQNPRHKITKRGQNVTFRCDPISEHNRLYWYRQTLGQGPEFLTYFQNEAQLEKSRLLSDRFSAERPKGSFSTLEIQRTEQGDSAMYLCASSGPTGLGTDTQYFGPGTRLTVL.

The chain uses TRBV15 and TRBJ2-2; the match to TRBD2 covers 7 bases. The CDR3 runs to 17 residues. After removal of 0 bases from V and 5 bases from J, the junction contained 9 bases not matched to a gene. CDR1 is LNHNV, CDR2 YYDKDF, per germline (reference sequence). The CDR3 region is CATSRDSSSGNTGELFF. The CDR3 nucleotides read TGTGCCACCAGCAGAGACTCCTCCAGCGGGAATACCGGGGAGCTGTTTTTT.

V usage is TRBV21-1 and J usage is TRBJ2-2; the tabulated D call, TRBD2, remains unverified against the DNA. TRBV21-1 is assigned pseudogene status. The CDR3 covers 16 residues. CDR3 in amino acids: CASSTAGGRATGELFF. In DNA form, the CDR3 reads TGTGCCAGCAGTACCGCCGGGGGGCGTGCCACCGGGGAGCTGTTTTTT.

There are a few counts of this clone. The chain combines TRBV27 with TRBJ2-2; possible D gene TRBD1, 6 bases. Germline CDR1 reads MNHEY; CDR2 reads SMNVEV (reference sequence). This CDR3 has 15 amino acids. Trimming removed 6 bases at V and 4 bases at J, with 15 bases between. The CDR3 here is CASSPIGQPTGELFF. CDR3 coding DNA: TGTGCCAGCAGCCCCATCGGACAGCCCACCGGGGAGCTGTTTTTT.

The chain recombines TRBV7-9 with TRBJ2-1, with TRBD2 matching over 16 bases. After removal of 5 bases from V and 8 bases from J, the junction contained 9 bases not matched to a gene. Germline CDR1 and CDR2: SEHNR and FQNEAQ (reference sequence). This CDR3 has 17 residues. The CDR3 is CASSPLGLAGGRDEQFF. The CDR3 nucleotides are TGTGCCAGCAGCCCCTTGGGACTAGCGGGAGGGCGAGATGAGCAGTTCTTC.